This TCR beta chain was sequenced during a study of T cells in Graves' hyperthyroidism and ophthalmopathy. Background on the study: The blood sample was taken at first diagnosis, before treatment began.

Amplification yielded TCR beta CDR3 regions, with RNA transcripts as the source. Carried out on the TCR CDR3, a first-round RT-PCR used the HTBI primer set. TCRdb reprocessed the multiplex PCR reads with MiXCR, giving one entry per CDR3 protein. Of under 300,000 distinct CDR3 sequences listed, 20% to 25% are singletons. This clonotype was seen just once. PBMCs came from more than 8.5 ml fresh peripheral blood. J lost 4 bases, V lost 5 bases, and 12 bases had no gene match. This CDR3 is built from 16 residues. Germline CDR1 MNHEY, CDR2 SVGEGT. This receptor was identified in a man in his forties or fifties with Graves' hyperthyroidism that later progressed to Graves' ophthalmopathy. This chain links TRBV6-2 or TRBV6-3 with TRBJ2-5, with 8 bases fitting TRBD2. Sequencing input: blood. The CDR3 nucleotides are TGTGCCAGCAGTACCCGCCATAGCGGGAAGAGAGAGACCCAGTACTTC. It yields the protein CASSTRHSGKRETQYF.